These 27 T cell receptor beta chains were sequenced from one sample in a study of T cell responses to AZD1222 COVID-19 vaccine. Only in-frame clones appear in the TCRdb table, and some are missing; sequencing was by immunoSEQ multiplex PCR. The data show 100,000 to 150,000 clones, around 94% seen once. Here the sequenced sample was peripheral blood, taken on day 0 of AZD1222 vaccination. Receptor source: an adult in good health.

The chain combines TRBV7-9 with TRBJ2-3; the match to TRBD2 covers 9 bases. CDR3 size: 15 residues. The germline V gene encodes CDR1 SEHNR and CDR2 FQNEAQ (reference sequence). V was pared by 1 base and J by 6 bases, with 5 bases of the junction left unmatched. CDR3 loop: CASSLVPSGVDTQYF. The CDR3 DNA reads TGTGCCAGCAGCTTAGTTCCTAGCGGGGTGGATACGCAGTATTTT.

This clone showed up just once. The CDR3 here is CASSLTGPGANVLTF. Here the CDR3 DNA reads TGTGCCAGCAGCTTAACAGGGCCCGGGGCCAACGTCCTGACTTTC. The V call is TRBV7-9, the J call TRBJ2-6; perhaps TRBD1 as D (6 bases). Trimming shortened V by 2 bases and J by 4 bases, and 9 bases separated the two germline ends. The CDR3 contains 15 residues. Germline CDR1 SEHNR, CDR2 FQNEAQ (reference sequence).

The V call is TRBV15, the J call TRBJ2-7; D perhaps matches TRBD1 (5 bases). Germline V gene data show CDR1 as LNHNV and CDR2 as YYDKDF (reference sequence). The CDR3 totals 13 residues. Trimming left V 5 bases short and J 2 bases short, with 10 bases between. CDR3 DNA sequence: TGTGCCACCAGCGCCAAAGGGGCCTACGAGCAGTACTTC. Residues: CATSAKGAYEQYF. Full variable domain (missing parts from reference TRBV15 and TRBJ2-7): DAMVIQNPRYQVTQFGKPVTLSCSQTLNHNVMYWYQQKSSQAPKLLFHYYDKDFNNEADTPDNFQSRRPNTSFCFLDIRSPGLGDTAMYLCATSAKGAYEQYFGPGTRLTVT.

The chain couples TRBV6-5 to TRBJ1-5, with D possibly matching TRBD1 (6 bases). CDR1 MNHEY and CDR2 SVGAGI come from the germline V gene. The CDR3 contains 13 residues. Trimming cost V 6 bases and J 8 bases, with 14 bases left between them. The CDR3 nucleotides are TGTGCCAGCAGGTCGAACAGGGAAAAGCCCCAGCATTTT. Translating it yields CASRSNREKPQHF.

The CDR3 region has the DNA TGTGCCACTACCTTAGCTCTCCCCAGTCCAAGCACAGATACGCAGTATTTT. It codes for CATTLALPSPSTDTQYF. The rearrangement joins TRBV24-1 to TRBJ2-3; D unresolved. The CDR3 contains 17 residues. Trimming stripped 10 bases from V and 0 bases from J, with 22 bases between. Germline V gene data show CDR1 as KGHDR and CDR2 as SFDVKD.

The chain carries TRBV29-1 and TRBJ2-7; perhaps TRBD2 as D (5 bases). V was clipped by 1 base and J by 6 bases, with 16 bases between them. The germline V gene encodes CDR1 SQVTM and CDR2 ANQGSEA. There are 14 residues in the CDR3. The CDR3 here is CSVEVIVGVSEQYF. Written as DNA, the CDR3 is TGCAGCGTTGAAGTTATTGTCGGGGTTTCCGAGCAGTACTTC.

The V call is TRBV27, the J call TRBJ2-3; D uncertain. Trimming left V 6 bases short and J 6 bases short, with 7 bases between. This CDR3 is built from 11 residues. Germline CDR1 MNHEY, CDR2 SMNVEV (reference sequence). This chain's CDR3 is CASRTVDTQYF. CDR3 DNA sequence: TGTGCCAGCAGAACTGTGGATACGCAGTATTTT.

The chain employs TRBV30 and TRBJ1-2; the D is unclear. This CDR3 contains 13 residues. CDR1 is GTSNPN and CDR2 is SVGIG in the germline V gene (reference sequence). Trimming shortened V by 3 bases and J by 4 bases, and 12 bases separated the two germline ends. Here the CDR3 DNA reads TGTGCCTGGAGGGCACAAAGCTCCTATGGCTACACCTTC. Protein: CAWRAQSSYGYTF.

The chain recombines TRBV6-5 with TRBJ2-7; TRBD2 matches 7 bases. Germline V CDR1 and CDR2: MNHEY, SVGAGI. The CDR3 contains 15 residues. V lost 5 bases to trimming and J lost 0 bases; unmatched junction nucleotides: 7. The CDR3, as DNA: TGTGCCAGCAGTACCCTGGGCGGGAGCTCCTACGAGCAGTACTTC. Residues: CASSTLGGSSYEQYF.

The chain couples TRBV30 to TRBJ1-1, with D possibly being TRBD1 (6 bases). The V and J ends lost 5 bases and 5 bases respectively, with 15 bases between them. Germline lookup yields CDR1 GTSNPN and CDR2 SVGIG (reference sequence). The CDR3 sequence is 13 residues long. The chain's CDR3 is CAWLRGLGTEAFF. CDR3 DNA: TGTGCCTGGTTGAGGGGGTTGGGGACTGAAGCTTTCTTT. Together with reference TRBV30 and TRBJ1-1, the CDR3 gives the full variable domain: SQTIHQWPATLVQPVGSPLSLECTVEGTSNPNLYWYRQAAGRGLQLLFYSVGIGQISSEVPQNLSASRPQDRQFILSSKKLLLSDSGFYLCAWLRGLGTEAFFGQGTRLTVV.

This chain connects TRBV25-1 to TRBJ2-7; TRBD1 aligns across 9 bases. Trimming at V came to 3 bases and at J to 4 bases, leaving 7 bases not matched to a gene. This CDR3 spans 15 amino acids. Germline CDR1 and CDR2: MGHDK and SYGVNS. The CDR3 sequence: CASSESWTGDYEQYF. For the CDR3, the DNA is TGTGCCAGCAGTGAGTCGTGGACAGGGGATTACGAGCAGTACTTC.

The rearrangement uses TRBV4-1 and TRBJ1-2; 7 nucleotides line up with TRBD1. Germline V gene sequence: CDR1 MGHRA, CDR2 YSYEKL. The CDR3 spans 16 residues. Trimming removed 0 bases from V and 2 bases from J; junction bases left unmatched: 6. CDR3 loop: CASSQDGTEINYGYTF. The CDR3 bases are TGCGCCAGCAGCCAAGATGGGACAGAAATCAACTATGGCTACACCTTC.

The chain carries TRBV6-5 and TRBJ1-4; possibly TRBD1 for D (5 bases). Germline CDR1 and CDR2: MNHEY and SVGAGI. V was shortened by 6 bases and J by 5 bases, with 16 bases between the two germline ends. There are 15 residues in the CDR3. The CDR3 DNA sequence: TGTGCCAGCAGGCCCTCGCAGGGAGGGAATGAAAAACTGTTTTTT. Translating it yields CASRPSQGGNEKLFF.

V gene TRBV7-2 combines with J gene TRBJ2-3; 8 nucleotides line up with TRBD2. Per germline, CDR1 SGHTA and CDR2 FQGNSA. The CDR3 covers 15 residues. J was trimmed by 3 bases and V by 5 bases; bases with no gene match: 7. CDR3 in amino acids: CASSVSGSQTDTQYF. The CDR3 nucleotides read TGTGCCAGCAGCGTCAGCGGGAGCCAAACAGATACGCAGTATTTT. The full variable domain, its missing parts supplied by reference TRBV7-2 and TRBJ2-3, is GAGVSQSPSNKVTEKGKDVELRCDPISGHTALYWYRQSLGQGLEFLIYFQGNSAPDKSGLPSDRFSAERTGGSVSTLTIQRTQQEDSAVYLCASSVSGSQTDTQYFGPGTRLTVL.

This chain connects TRBV27 to TRBJ2-7; the match to TRBD2 covers 14 bases. V shed 5 bases and J 4 bases; nucleotides not matched to a gene: 10. Germline lookup yields CDR1 MNHEY and CDR2 SMNVEV (reference sequence). The CDR3 spans 17 residues. CDR3 in amino acids: CASSQGLAGEGPYEQYF. For the CDR3, the DNA is TGTGCCAGCAGTCAGGGACTAGCGGGGGAGGGGCCTTACGAGCAGTACTTC.

The chain couples TRBV11-2 to TRBJ2-5; D is unclear. Germline lookup yields CDR1 SGHAT and CDR2 FQNNGV. V lost 0 bases and J 3 bases, leaving 5 bases between the germline ends. The CDR3 is made up of 13 amino acids. The DNA for the CDR3 is TGTGCCAGCAGCTTAGACTGGGAAGAGACCCAGTACTTC. Translating gives CASSLDWEETQYF.

The DNA for the CDR3 is TGTGCCAGCAGTTACGAGGGGCCAGCTAATGAAAAACTGTTTTTT. Translation: CASSYEGPANEKLFF. The chain has TRBV6-6 and TRBJ1-4; D perhaps matches TRBD1 (5 bases). The CDR3 totals 15 residues. Germline CDR1 is MNHNY and CDR2 is SVGAGI (reference sequence). Trimming removed 2 bases from V and 3 bases from J, with 10 bases in between.

The CDR3 reads CASSLAGKYGYTF. CDR3 DNA sequence: TGTGCCAGCAGTTTAGCTGGCAAATATGGCTACACCTTC. J is TRBJ1-2 and V is TRBV27; unclear D gene. Trimming pared 2 bases from V and 5 bases from J, leaving 9 bases between. The CDR3 totals 13 residues. Per the germline V gene, CDR1 is MNHEY and CDR2 is SMNVEV (reference sequence).

The chain links TRBV21-1 to TRBJ1-2; whether TRBD1, the table's D call, matches the DNA was not checked. TRBV21-1 is designated a pseudogene. The CDR3 contains 17 residues. The CDR3 DNA follows: TGTGCCAGCCGACCTCTCCGGGACAGGTTTCGGATTTATGGCTACACCTTC. It codes for CASRPLRDRFRIYGYTF.

The V gene is TRBV6-6, the J gene TRBJ1-5; D uncertain. Per the germline V gene, CDR1 is MNHNY and CDR2 is SVGAGI (reference sequence). The CDR3 totals 18 residues. The ends were cut back, 5 bases at V and 5 bases at J, with 25 bases in the middle. The chain's CDR3 is CASSPSIRRQQSYQPQHF. The CDR3 nucleotides read TGTGCCAGCAGTCCATCTATTAGGAGGCAGCAATCTTATCAGCCCCAGCATTTT.

The chain links TRBV7-8 to TRBJ1-5, with unresolved D. CDR1 is SGHVS and CDR2 is FQNEAQ in the germline V gene. The CDR3 is made up of 12 amino acids. Trimming cost V 6 bases and J 6 bases, with 9 bases left between them. CDR3 in DNA: TGTGCCAGCAGTCCGTTCCTTCAGCCCCAGCATTTT. It yields the protein CASSPFLQPQHF.

This clone was counted a single time. The chain employs TRBV2 and TRBJ1-1; D is unclear. V dropped 1 base and J dropped 5 bases, with 8 bases sitting between them. CDR1 is SNHLY and CDR2 is FYNNEI in the germline V gene. This CDR3 comprises 13 residues. CDR3 nucleotide sequence: TGTGCCAGCAGTGAAGAGAAGCGAACTGAAGCTTTCTTT. This sequence encodes CASSEEKRTEAFF.

The chain carries TRBV2 and TRBJ2-2; 7 nucleotides match TRBD1. Germline CDR1 reads SNHLY; CDR2 reads FYNNEI. The J segment lost 5 bases and the V segment lost 6 bases, leaving 9 bases of the junction unmatched. This CDR3 comprises 15 residues. The CDR3 loop reads CASRGVKQGTGELFF. The DNA of the CDR3 is TGTGCCAGCAGGGGAGTAAAACAGGGGACCGGGGAGCTGTTTTTT.

The V gene is TRBV5-1, the J gene TRBJ2-1; D unresolved. The germline V gene encodes CDR1 SGHRS and CDR2 YFSETQ. The CDR3 runs to 12 residues. The V end lost 4 bases, the J end lost 7 bases, and 9 bases lay between the germline ends. CDR3 amino acids: CASSRAENEQFF. The CDR3 coding sequence is TGCGCCAGCAGCCGCGCCGAAAATGAGCAGTTCTTC.

The J gene is TRBJ2-3, the V gene TRBV6-4; D gene unclear. Germline lookup yields CDR1 MRHNA and CDR2 SNTAGT. CDR3 length: 12 residues. Between the trimmed V and J ends, which lost 0 bases and 6 bases, there was a span of 4 bases. The CDR3 DNA is TGTGCCAGCAGTGACTCTGGTGATACGCAGTATTTT. It specifies CASSDSGDTQYF.

The rearrangement links TRBV4-3 to TRBJ1-2, with 10 bases matching TRBD1. Germline V lookup: CDR1 LGHNA, CDR2 YSLEER. CDR3 size: 18 residues. The ends lost 0 bases at V and 4 bases at J; junction bases unmatched: 11. The CDR3 reads CASSQDGGTGAAPYGYTF. The DNA of the CDR3 is TGCGCCAGCAGCCAAGATGGAGGGACAGGGGCGGCACCCTATGGCTACACCTTC.

The J gene is TRBJ1-5, the V gene TRBV19; D gene ambiguous. The CDR3 covers 12 residues. Germline V lookup: CDR1 LNHDA, CDR2 SQIVND (reference sequence). V shed 3 bases and J shed 6 bases, with 6 bases lying between them. The CDR3 here is CASSIRGQPQHF. The CDR3 nucleotides are TGTGCCAGTAGTATCCGGGGTCAGCCCCAGCATTTT.